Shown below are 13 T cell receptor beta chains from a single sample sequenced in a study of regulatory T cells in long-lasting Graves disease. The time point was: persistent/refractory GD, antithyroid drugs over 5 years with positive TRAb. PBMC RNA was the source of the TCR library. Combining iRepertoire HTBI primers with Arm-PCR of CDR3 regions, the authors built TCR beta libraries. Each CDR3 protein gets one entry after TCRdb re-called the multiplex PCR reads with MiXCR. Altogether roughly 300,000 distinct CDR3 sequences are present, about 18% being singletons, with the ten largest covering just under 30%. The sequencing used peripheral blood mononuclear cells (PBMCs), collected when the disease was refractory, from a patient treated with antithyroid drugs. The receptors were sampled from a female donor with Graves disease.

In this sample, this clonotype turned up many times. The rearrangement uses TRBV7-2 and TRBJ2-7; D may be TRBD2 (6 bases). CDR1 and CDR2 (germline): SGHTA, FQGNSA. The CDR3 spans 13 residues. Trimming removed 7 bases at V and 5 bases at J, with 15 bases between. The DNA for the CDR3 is TGTGCCAGCACCATGACTAGACAACACGAGCAGTACTTC. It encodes CASTMTRQHEQYF.

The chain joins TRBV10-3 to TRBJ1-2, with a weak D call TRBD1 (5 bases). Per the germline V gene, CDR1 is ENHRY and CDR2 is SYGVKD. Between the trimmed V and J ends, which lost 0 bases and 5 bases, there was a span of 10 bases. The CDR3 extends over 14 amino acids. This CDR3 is CAISESQGGYGYTF. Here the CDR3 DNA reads TGTGCCATCAGTGAGTCTCAGGGAGGGTATGGCTACACCTTC.

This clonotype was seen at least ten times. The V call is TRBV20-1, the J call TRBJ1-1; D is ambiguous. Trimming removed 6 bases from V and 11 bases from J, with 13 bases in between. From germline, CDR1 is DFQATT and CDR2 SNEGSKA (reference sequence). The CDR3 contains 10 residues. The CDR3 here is CSAQQRAAFF. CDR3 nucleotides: TGCAGTGCGCAACAAAGGGCGGCTTTCTTT.

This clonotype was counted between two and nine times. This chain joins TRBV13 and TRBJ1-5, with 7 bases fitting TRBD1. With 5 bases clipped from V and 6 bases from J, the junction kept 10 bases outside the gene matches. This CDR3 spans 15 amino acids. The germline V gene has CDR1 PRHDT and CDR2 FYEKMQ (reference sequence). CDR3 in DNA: TGTGCCAGCAGCCCAGGGGGGGGTCTGGGTCAGCCCCAGCATTTT. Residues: CASSPGGGLGQPQHF.

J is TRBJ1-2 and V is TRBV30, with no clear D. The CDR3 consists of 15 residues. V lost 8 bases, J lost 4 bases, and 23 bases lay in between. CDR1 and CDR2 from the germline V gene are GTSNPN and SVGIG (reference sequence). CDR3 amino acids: CAVLRGLGSSYGYTF. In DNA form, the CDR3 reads TGTGCCGTCCTACGGGGATTAGGGTCGAGCTATGGCTACACCTTC.

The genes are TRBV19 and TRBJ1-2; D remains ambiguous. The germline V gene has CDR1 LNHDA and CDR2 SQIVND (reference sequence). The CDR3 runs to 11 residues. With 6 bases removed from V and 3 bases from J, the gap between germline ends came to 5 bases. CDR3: CASRDYYGYTF. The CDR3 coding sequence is TGTGCCAGTAGAGATTACTATGGCTACACCTTC. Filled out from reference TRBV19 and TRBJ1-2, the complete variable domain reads DGGITQSPKYLFRKEGQNVTLSCEQNLNHDAMYWYRQDPGQGLRLIYYSQIVNDFQKGDIAEGYSVSREKKESFPLTVTSAQKNPTAFYLCASRDYYGYTFGSGTRLTVV.

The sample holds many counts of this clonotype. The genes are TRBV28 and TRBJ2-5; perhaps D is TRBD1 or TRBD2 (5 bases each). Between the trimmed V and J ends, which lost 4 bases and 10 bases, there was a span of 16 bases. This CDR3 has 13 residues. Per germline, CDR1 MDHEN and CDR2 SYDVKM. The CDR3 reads CASSSRNEGFQYF. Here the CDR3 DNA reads TGTGCCAGCAGTTCCCGAAACGAGGGGTTCCAGTACTTC.

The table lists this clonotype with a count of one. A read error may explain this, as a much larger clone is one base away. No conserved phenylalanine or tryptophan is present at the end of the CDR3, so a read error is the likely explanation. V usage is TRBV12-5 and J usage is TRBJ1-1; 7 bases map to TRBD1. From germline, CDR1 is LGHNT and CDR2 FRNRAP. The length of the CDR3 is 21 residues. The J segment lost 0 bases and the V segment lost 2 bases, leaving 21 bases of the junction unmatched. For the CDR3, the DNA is TGTGCTAGTGGTTTGATCTTCGGGAGGGACAGAGTACAGAAAATGAACACTGAAGCTTTCTAT. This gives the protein CASGLIFGRDRVQKMNTEAFY.

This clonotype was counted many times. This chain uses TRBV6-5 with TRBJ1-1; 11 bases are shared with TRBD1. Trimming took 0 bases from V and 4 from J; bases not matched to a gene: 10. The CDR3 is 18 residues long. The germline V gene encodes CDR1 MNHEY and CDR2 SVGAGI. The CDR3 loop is CASSYSRRDRGSGTEAFF. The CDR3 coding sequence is TGTGCCAGCAGTTACTCGCGCCGGGACAGGGGGTCCGGCACTGAAGCTTTCTTT.

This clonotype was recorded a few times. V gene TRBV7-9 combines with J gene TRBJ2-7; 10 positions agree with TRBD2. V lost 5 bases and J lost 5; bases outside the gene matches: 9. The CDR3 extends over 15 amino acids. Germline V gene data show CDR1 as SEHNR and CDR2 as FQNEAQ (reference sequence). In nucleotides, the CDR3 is TGTGCCAGCAGCCAAGATCTAGCGGGAGTCGACGAGCAGTACTTC. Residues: CASSQDLAGVDEQYF.

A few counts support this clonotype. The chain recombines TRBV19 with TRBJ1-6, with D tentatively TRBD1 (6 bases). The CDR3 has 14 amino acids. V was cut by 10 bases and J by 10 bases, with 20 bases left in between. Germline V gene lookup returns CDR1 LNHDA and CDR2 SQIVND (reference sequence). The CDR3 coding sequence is TGTGCCACCTCTTTTCCAGGGGTAGGCTCACCCCTCCACTTT. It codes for CATSFPGVGSPLHF. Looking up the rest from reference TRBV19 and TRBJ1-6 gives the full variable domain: DGGITQSPKYLFRKEGQNVTLSCEQNLNHDAMYWYRQDPGQGLRLIYYSQIVNDFQKGDIAEGYSVSREKKESFPLTVTSAQKNPTAFYLCATSFPGVGSPLHFGNGTRLTVT.

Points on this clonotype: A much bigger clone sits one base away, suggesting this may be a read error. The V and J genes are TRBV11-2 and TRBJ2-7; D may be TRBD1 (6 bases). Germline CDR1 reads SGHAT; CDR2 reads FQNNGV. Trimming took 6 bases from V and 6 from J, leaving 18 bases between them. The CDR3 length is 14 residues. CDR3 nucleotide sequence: TGTGCCAGCAGGATGCTACCAGGGGTCTGCGAGCAGTACTTC. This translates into CASRMLPGVCEQYF.

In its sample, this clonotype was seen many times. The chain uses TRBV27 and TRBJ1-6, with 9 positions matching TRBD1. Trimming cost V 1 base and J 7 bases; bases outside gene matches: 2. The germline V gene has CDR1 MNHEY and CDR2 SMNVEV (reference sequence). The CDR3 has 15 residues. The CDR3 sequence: CASSLLGQGNSPLHF. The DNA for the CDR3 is TGTGCCAGCAGTTTATTAGGACAGGGGAATTCACCCCTCCACTTT.